These T cell receptor beta chains were read from a single sample in a study of T cell repertoires in urothelial bladder cancer. Assay: immunoSEQ multiplex PCR; the TCRdb copy retains only in-frame clones and omits some. The sample includes approximately 11,000 clones, about 63% of them seen just once. The material sequenced was tumor-infiltrating cells from bladder cancer. These receptor sequences come from a human donor with a benign inflammatory bladder lesion. The CDR3 runs from the conserved cysteine through the conserved F or W. D genes are given only for firm matches. Size tells how often a clone was seen (once, few, many) or the class of an expanded clone, and some rows leave it out.

D,J,V,size,CDR3,DNA
TRBD1,TRBJ2-7,TRBV6-1,few,CASSEALRTGGRYEQYF,TGTGCCAGCAGTGAAGCGCTTCGGACAGGGGGCAGGTACGAGCAGTACTTC
TRBD2,TRBJ2-1,TRBV11-2,-,CASSLYFGGMNEQFF,TGTGCCAGCAGCTTGTACTTCGGGGGGATGAATGAGCAGTTCTTC
TRBD2,TRBJ2-3,TRBV27,few,CASSLRGNTDTQYF,TGTGCCAGCAGTTTGCGGGGGAACACAGATACGCAGTATTTT
-,TRBJ1-1,TRBV6-1,few,CAVRPTGAANTEAFF,TGTGCCGTCAGACCGACGGGGGCGGCGAACACTGAAGCTTTCTTT
-,TRBJ1-5,TRBV6-5,-,CASSYSYQGNQPQHF,TGTGCCAGCAGTTACTCTTATCAGGGCAATCAGCCCCAGCATTTT
-,TRBJ1-5,TRBV19,-,CASSIEQSGNQPQHF,TGTGCCAGTAGTATAGAGCAGTCTGGCAATCAGCCCCAGCATTTT
-,TRBJ2-3,TRBV2,once,CASRRDRDTQYF,TGTGCCAGCAGAAGGGACCGAGATACGCAGTATTTT
-,TRBJ2-1,TRBV11-1,-,CASSLSQNNEQFF,TGTGCCAGCAGTCTGTCACAAAACAATGAGCAGTTCTTC
-,TRBJ1-3,TRBV5-5,-,CASSLDRDAGNTIYF,TGTGCCAGCAGCTTGGACAGGGACGCTGGAAACACCATATATTTT
TRBD1,TRBJ1-2,TRBV15,-,CATSRGSGTGSGYTF,TGTGCCACCAGCAGGGGATCCGGGACAGGATCTGGCTACACCTTC
TRBD2,TRBJ2-7,TRBV2,-,CASNGNSGGTNSYEQYF,TGTGCCAGCAACGGGAATAGCGGGGGAACAAACTCCTACGAGCAGTACTTC
-,TRBJ2-1,TRBV9,-,CASSLPQVARRSNEQFF,TGTGCCAGCAGCCTACCCCAGGTGGCCCGCCGGAGCAATGAGCAGTTCTTC
-,TRBJ2-3,TRBV5-6,-,CASSLVTGGADTQYF,TGTGCCAGCAGCTTGGTCACAGGTGGGGCAGATACGCAGTATTTT
-,TRBJ2-7,TRBV10-3,few,CAISELANYEQYF,TGTGCCATCAGTGAGTTGGCTAACTACGAGCAGTACTTC
TRBD1,TRBJ2-7,TRBV19,-,CATGTDRGRSEQYF,TGTGCCACCGGAACCGACAGGGGGCGCTCCGAGCAGTACTTC
-,TRBJ1-1,TRBV5-6,few,CASSLAQRGLDTEAFF,TGTGCCAGCAGCTTGGCCCAGAGGGGCCTGGACACTGAAGCTTTCTTT
-,TRBJ2-1,TRBV9,once,CASSVGPGGASQNEQFF,TGTGCCAGCAGCGTAGGTCCGGGTGGGGCCAGTCAGAATGAGCAGTTCTTC
-,TRBJ2-1,TRBV5-6,few,CASSRPYNEQFF,TGTGCCAGCAGTCGTCCATACAATGAGCAGTTCTTC
TRBD1,TRBJ1-4,TRBV7-9,few,CASSRQGWEKLFF,TGTGCCAGCAGCCGACAGGGTTGGGAAAAACTGTTTTTT
-,TRBJ2-1,TRBV7-3,-,CASSLIGHGAMPINEQFF,TGTGCCAGCAGCTTAATAGGGCATGGGGCGATGCCCATCAATGAGCAGTTCTTC
-,TRBJ2-2,TRBV7-9,-,CASSLDNGPVAGELFF,TGTGCCAGCAGCTTAGATAACGGGCCGGTAGCCGGGGAGCTGTTTTTT
-,TRBJ2-7,TRBV21-1,-,CASTNRGDSYEQYF,TGTGCCAGCACCAACAGGGGGGATTCCTACGAGCAGTACTTC
-,TRBJ2-1,TRBV7-2,-,CASSLTGVGYNEQFF,TGTGCCAGCAGCTTAACCGGGGTGGGCTACAATGAGCAGTTCTTC
-,TRBJ2-7,TRBV5-1,-,CASSLADSYYEQYF,TGCGCCAGCAGCTTGGCCGACTCTTACTACGAGCAGTACTTC
-,TRBJ1-1,TRBV20-1,-,CSAVPRGEAFF,TGCAGTGCAGTCCCAAGGGGGGAAGCTTTCTTT
TRBD2,TRBJ2-7,TRBV5-1,-,CASSSIGLGRIYEQYF,TGCGCCAGCAGCTCAATAGGACTAGGCAGAATTTACGAGCAGTACTTC
-,TRBJ2-3,TRBV4-2,-,CASSQEARPTDTQYF,TGTGCCAGCAGCCAAGAGGCCAGACCAACAGATACGCAGTATTTT